This is a list of T cell receptor beta chains from one sample in a study of cytomegalovirus exposure and HLA in healthy donors. Some clones are missing from TCRdb's copy, which holds only in-frame ones; the method was immunoSEQ multiplex PCR. The table shows fewer than 150,000 clones, with 82% occurring only once. The material sequenced was PBMCs. The receptors were sampled from a male donor in good health and CMV-seronegative. The CDR3 runs from the conserved cysteine through the conserved F or W.

>TRBV6-1|TRBJ1-5
CASSEAPIFGGLLDQPQHF
>TRBV7-9|TRBJ2-3
CASSLSSVDTQYF
>TRBV30|NA
CAWRTLGTSGTYEQYF
>TRBV28|TRBJ2-3
CASSLRHPHAAARGTDTQYF
>TRBV15|TRBJ1-1
CATSRSFTEAFF
>TRBV6-6|TRBJ2-7
CASSSGKEAKSDF
>TRBV7-3|TRBJ1-1
CASSFTFKTEAFF
>TRBV7-6|TRBJ1-5
CASSLSSGGGQPQHF
>TRBV5-1|TRBJ2-5
CASSIDRGALGETQYF
>TRBV7-9|TRBJ1-4
CASSLENAGKLFF
>TRBV27|TRBJ2-1
CASSLRGTQNEQFF
>TRBV7-2|TRBJ2-7
CASSPGATYEQYF
>TRBV7-9|TRBJ2-7
CASSRGEDEQYF
>TRBV6-5|TRBJ1-1
CASSYRAAGSTEAFF
>TRBV7-2|TRBJ2-5
CASSFTGGETQYF
>TRBV7-8|TRBJ2-3
CASSFGGGDTQYF
>TRBV9|TRBJ2-4
CASSRTGSGNIQYF
>TRBV7-2|TRBJ1-1
CASSLVGGAGTEAFF
>TRBV6-5|TRBJ1-4
CASSLNFLATNEKLFF
>TRBV19|TRBJ1-1
CASSQRGGQVAEAFF
>TRBV7-9|TRBJ1-6
CASSLESVLNSPLHF
>TRBV9|TRBJ2-7
CASSVAGHSYEQYF
>TRBV6-5|TRBJ1-5
CASSYVRQPQHF
>TRBV4-3|TRBJ1-2
CASRATGNGYTF
>TRBV27|TRBJ2-7
CASGGGILYEQYF
>TRBV10-3|TRBJ1-4
CASNRGPNEKLFF
>TRBV7-3|TRBJ2-1
CASSPTGLAGDNEQFF
>TRBV19|TRBJ1-1
CASSIVSGNTEAFF
>TRBV5-6|TRBJ1-2
CASSSGTGWGYTF
>TRBV10-3|TRBJ1-1
CASRGEGVSEAFF
>TRBV18|TRBJ2-7
CASSPMQGSYEQYF
>TRBV2|TRBJ1-2
CASWTEIYGYTF
>TRBV29-1|TRBJ2-2
CSASSGNTGELFF
>TRBV27|TRBJ2-2
CASSLGAWIGELFF
>TRBV7-9|TRBJ2-7
CASSLGTGGIDEQYF
>TRBV5-1|TRBJ1-2
CASSLAGGDGYTF
>TRBV6-5|TRBJ1-3
CASSPPGRNTIYF
>TRBV18|TRBJ1-1
CASSPIPVNTEAFF
>TRBV10-1|TRBJ2-1
CASSGTARGTIRDEQFF
>TRBV7-2|TRBJ2-1
CASSLIYNEQFF
>TRBV29-1|TRBJ1-2
CSVEDPPGSNYGYTF
>TRBV7-2|TRBJ2-7
CASSTYAYEQYF